The 2 T cell receptor beta chains below come from one sample, sequenced in a study of Ad26.COV2.S vaccination and SARS-CoV-2 variants. Assay used: immunoSEQ multiplex PCR; TCRdb lists only in-frame clones, some missing. The sample contains hundreds of thousands of clones, about four fifths of which appear only once. The sample's treatment: around 19 received Ad26.COV2.S at low or high dose, single or two shots; about 5 received placebo; per-sample allocation not given. Day 63 following the first vaccine or placebo injection was when the samples were taken. Material: peripheral blood, obtained in a trial of Ad26.COV2.S vaccine versus placebo. The receptor set was obtained from a person between 18 and 65 years old who received the Ad26.COV2.S COVID-19 vaccine or a placebo.

The J gene is TRBJ1-2, the V gene TRBV3-1 (or the pseudogene TRBV3-2); possible D gene TRBD1, 6 bases. The CDR3 contains 15 residues. CDR1 and CDR2 from the germline V gene are LGHDT and YNNKEL (reference sequence). Trimming shortened V by 4 bases and J by 4 bases, and 16 bases separated the two germline ends. This CDR3 reads CASSPRDMARYGYTF. The DNA of the CDR3 is TGTGCCAGCAGCCCACGGGACATGGCTCGCTATGGCTACACCTTC.

This clone was detected ten times or more. The chain combines TRBV30 with TRBJ1-1; the D is unclear. CDR3 size: 11 residues. From germline, CDR1 is GTSNPN and CDR2 SVGIG (reference sequence). Trimming took 5 bases from V and 8 from J, leaving 12 bases between them. CDR3 bases: TGTGCCTGGGGCTCCACGACCGAAGCTTTCTTT. Its translation: CAWGSTTEAFF.